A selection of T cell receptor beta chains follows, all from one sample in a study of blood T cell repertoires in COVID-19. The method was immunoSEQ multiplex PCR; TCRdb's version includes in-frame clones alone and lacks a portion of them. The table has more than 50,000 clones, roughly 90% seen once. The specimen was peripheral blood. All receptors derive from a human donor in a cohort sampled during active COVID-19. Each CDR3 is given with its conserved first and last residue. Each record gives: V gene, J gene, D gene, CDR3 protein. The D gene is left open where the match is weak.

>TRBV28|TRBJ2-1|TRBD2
CASSHPPSGRTNEQFF
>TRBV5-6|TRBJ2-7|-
CASSSIYQGYEQYF
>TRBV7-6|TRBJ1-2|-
CASSLDQGNYGYTF
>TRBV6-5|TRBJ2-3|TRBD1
CASSYTGAVTDTQYF
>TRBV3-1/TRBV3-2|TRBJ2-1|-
CASSQDGQWLDEQFF
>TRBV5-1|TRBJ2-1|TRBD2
CASSLTSGGAYNEQFF
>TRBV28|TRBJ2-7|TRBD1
CASSFPTGRTEYF
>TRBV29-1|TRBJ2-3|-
CSVLYSGKAGDTQYF
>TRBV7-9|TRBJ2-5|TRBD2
CASSSGLAGAETQYF
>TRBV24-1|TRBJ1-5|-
CATSDLGGDQPQHF
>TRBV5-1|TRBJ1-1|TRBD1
CASSLARGPPNTEAFF
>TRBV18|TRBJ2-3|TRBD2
CASSPGTSGTLDTQYF
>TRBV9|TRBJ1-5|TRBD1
CASSVGTGGYQPQHF
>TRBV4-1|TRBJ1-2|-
CASSQGGQAYGYTF
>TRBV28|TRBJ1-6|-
CASRTPTSPLHF
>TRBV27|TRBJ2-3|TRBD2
CASAVAGDWTDTQYF
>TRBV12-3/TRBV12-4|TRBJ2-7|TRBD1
CASSPTGDEQYF
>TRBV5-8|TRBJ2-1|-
CASSLAGQIYNEQFF
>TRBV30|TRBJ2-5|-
CAWSIPMETQYF
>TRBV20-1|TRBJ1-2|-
CSARSPGGYTF
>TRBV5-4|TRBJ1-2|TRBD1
CASSLERDRGSGYTF
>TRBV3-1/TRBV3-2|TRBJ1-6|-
CASSQDRGGGAYNSPLHF
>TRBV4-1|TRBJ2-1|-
CASSQVRRSHEQFF
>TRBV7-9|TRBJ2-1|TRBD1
CASRMDRGPYNEQFF
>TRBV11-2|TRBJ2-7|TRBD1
CASRNTGAHYEQYF
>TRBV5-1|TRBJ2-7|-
CASSLQGGEQYF
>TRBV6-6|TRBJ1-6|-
CASSYPLGGRDSPLHF
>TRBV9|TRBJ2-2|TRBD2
CASSVPAGANTGELFF
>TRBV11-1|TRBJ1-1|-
CAVSLSRANTEAFF
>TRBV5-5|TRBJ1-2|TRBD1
CASSLRQGDYYGYTF
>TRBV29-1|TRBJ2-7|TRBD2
CSVGTSSNYEQYF
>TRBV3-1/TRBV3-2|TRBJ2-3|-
CASSQGDRGGQYF
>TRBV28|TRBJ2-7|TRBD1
CASSWSGTESSYEQYF
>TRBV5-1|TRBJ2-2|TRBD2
CASSSSPTSRTGELFF
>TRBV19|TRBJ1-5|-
CASSQQGYQPQHF
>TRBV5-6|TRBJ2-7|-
CASSSGQRGYEQYF
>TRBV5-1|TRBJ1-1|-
CASSSMNTEAFF
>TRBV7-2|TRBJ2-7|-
CASSILYEQYF
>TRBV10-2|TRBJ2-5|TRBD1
CASGDRGVQETQYF
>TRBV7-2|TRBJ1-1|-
CASSLGTTRLFYTEAFF
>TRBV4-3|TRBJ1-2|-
CASSQDYHQVNYGYTF
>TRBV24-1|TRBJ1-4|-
CATSFGGGSGEKLFF